This T cell receptor (beta chain) was identified during a study of T cell repertoires in cytomegalovirus infection. TCRdb reprocessed the reads via MiXCR and lists one record per CDR3 protein. This table holds 100,000 to 150,000 distinct CDR3 sequences, less than 9.5% found once. V shed 1 base, J shed 13 bases, and the junction held 4 bases outside the gene matches. The germline CDR1 and CDR2 sequences are SGHAT and FQNNGV. The CDR3 length is 12 residues. In this sample, this clonotype turned up a few times. Sequenced: PBMCs. This clonotype was obtained from a human donor in good health (CMV status not recorded). Some clones in this sample may be carry-over from other donors' samples. This chain uses TRBV11-2 with TRBJ1-2; 9 bases align to TRBD1. Written as DNA, the CDR3 is TGTGCCAGCAGCTTAGGGGACAGGGCCTTCACCTTC. Protein product: CASSLGDRAFTF.